The sequence of this TCR beta chain was determined in a study of shared clonotypes between healthy human individuals. Study conclusions and caveats: Sharing across a handful of donors was seen in around 5% of naive CD4 clonotypes.

The CDR3 loop spans 16 amino acids. J gave up 5 bases and V 3 bases, and 11 bases lay outside the gene matches. Germline V gene lookup returns CDR1 SGHRS and CDR2 YFSETQ. About this clone: Its antigen is not known.

The protocol was immunoSEQ multiplex PCR, while the TCRdb copy is restricted to in-frame clones and leaves out a portion. Of 2 million to 2.5 million clones in the sample, 85% to 95% were seen once. The sequenced sample was naive CD4+ T cells from PBMCs. As for subset: CD45RA+ positively selected. The chain has TRBV5-1 and TRBJ2-7, with TRBD1 matching over 10 bases. This clonotype was sampled from a man between 18 and 29 years old in good health. Some clones in this sample may be carry-over from other donors' samples. The CDR3 spells CASSSVWDRGPHEQYF. The CDR3 DNA sequence: TGCGCCAGCAGCTCCGTGTGGGACAGGGGCCCGCACGAGCAGTACTTC.